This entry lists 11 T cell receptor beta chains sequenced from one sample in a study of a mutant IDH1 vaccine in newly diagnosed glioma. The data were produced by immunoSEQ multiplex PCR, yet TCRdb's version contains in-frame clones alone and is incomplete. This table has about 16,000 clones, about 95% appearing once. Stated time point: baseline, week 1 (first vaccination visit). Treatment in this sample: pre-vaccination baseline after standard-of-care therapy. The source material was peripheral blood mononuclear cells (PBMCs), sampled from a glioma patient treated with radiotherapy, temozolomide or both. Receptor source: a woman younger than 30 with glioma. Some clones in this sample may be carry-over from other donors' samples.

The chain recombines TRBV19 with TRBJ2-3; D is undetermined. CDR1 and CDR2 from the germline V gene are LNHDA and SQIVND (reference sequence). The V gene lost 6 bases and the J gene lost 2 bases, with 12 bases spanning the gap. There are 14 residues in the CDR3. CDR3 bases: TGTGCCAGTAGAACTAACGGTTTCACAGATACGCAGTATTTT. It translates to CASRTNGFTDTQYF.

CDR3 in amino acids: CASSESDNSNQPQHF. CDR3 in DNA: TGCGCCAGCAGTGAGTCGGACAATAGCAATCAGCCCCAGCATTTT. V gene TRBV10-1 combines with J gene TRBJ1-5, with D possibly TRBD1 on 5 matching bases. V was clipped by 0 bases and J by 0 bases, with 6 bases between them. The CDR3 is 15 amino acids. Per germline, CDR1 WNHNN and CDR2 SYGVQD (reference sequence).

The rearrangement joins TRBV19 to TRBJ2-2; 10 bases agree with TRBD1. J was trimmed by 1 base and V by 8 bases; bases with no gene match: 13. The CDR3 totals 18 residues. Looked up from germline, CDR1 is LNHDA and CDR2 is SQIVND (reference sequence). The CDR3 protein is CASADIIRDRGNTGELFF. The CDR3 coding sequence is TGTGCCAGTGCGGACATTATCCGGGACAGGGGGAACACCGGGGAGCTGTTTTTT.

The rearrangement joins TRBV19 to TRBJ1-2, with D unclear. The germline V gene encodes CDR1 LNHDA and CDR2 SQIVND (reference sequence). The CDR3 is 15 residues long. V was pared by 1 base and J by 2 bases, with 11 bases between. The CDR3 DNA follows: TGTGCCAGTAGTATAGGTAACCGAGCCAACTATGGCTACACCTTC. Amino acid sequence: CASSIGNRANYGYTF.

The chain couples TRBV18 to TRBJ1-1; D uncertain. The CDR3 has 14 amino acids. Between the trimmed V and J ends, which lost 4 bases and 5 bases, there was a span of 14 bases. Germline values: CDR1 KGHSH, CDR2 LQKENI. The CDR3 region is CASSREGWGTEAFF. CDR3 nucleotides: TGTGCCAGCTCACGAGAGGGTTGGGGAACTGAAGCTTTCTTT.

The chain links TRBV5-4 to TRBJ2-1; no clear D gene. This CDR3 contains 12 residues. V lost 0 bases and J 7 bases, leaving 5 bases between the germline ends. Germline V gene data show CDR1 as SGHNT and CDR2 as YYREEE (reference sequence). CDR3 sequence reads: CASSLVVNEQFF. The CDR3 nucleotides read TGTGCCAGCAGCTTGGTTGTTAATGAGCAGTTCTTC.

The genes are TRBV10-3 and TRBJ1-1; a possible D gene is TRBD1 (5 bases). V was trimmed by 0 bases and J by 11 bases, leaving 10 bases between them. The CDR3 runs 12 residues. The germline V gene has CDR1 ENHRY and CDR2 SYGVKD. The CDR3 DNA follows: TGTGCCATCAGTGAGTCTTTAGGGGATGCTTTCTTT. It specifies CAISESLGDAFF.

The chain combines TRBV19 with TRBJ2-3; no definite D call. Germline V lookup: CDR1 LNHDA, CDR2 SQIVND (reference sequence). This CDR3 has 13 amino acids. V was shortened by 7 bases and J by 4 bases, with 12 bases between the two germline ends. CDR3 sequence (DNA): TGTGCCAGTACCTCCTCCCCCGCAGATACGCAGTATTTT. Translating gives CASTSSPADTQYF.

CDR3 in amino acids: CASSRTSASSGNTIYF. The CDR3 bases are TGTGCCAGCAGTAGAACGTCCGCGAGCTCTGGAAACACCATATATTTT. The rearrangement joins TRBV27 to TRBJ1-3; D ambiguous. The CDR3 sequence is 16 residues long. CDR1 and CDR2 from the germline V gene are MNHEY and SMNVEV (reference sequence). Trimming stripped 5 bases from V and 0 bases from J, with 14 bases between.

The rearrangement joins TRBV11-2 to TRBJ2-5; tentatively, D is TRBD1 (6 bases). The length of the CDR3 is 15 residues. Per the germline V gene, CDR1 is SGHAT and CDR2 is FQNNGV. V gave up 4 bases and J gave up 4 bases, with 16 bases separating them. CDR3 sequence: CASSSNPTRGETQYF. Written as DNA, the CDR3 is TGTGCCAGCAGCTCAAACCCGACCAGGGGAGAGACCCAGTACTTC. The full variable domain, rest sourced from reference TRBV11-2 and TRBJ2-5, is EAGVAQSPRYKIIEKRQSVAFWCNPISGHATLYWYQQILGQGPKLLIQFQNNGVVDDSQLPKDRFSAERLKGVDSTLKIQPAKLEDSAVYLCASSSNPTRGETQYFGPGTRLLVL.

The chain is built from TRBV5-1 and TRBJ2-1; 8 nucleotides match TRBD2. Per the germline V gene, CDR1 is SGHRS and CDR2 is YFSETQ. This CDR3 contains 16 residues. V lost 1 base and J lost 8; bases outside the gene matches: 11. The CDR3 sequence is CASSLWSGRSAYEQFF. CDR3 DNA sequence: TGCGCCAGCAGCTTGTGGAGCGGGAGATCTGCCTATGAGCAGTTCTTC.